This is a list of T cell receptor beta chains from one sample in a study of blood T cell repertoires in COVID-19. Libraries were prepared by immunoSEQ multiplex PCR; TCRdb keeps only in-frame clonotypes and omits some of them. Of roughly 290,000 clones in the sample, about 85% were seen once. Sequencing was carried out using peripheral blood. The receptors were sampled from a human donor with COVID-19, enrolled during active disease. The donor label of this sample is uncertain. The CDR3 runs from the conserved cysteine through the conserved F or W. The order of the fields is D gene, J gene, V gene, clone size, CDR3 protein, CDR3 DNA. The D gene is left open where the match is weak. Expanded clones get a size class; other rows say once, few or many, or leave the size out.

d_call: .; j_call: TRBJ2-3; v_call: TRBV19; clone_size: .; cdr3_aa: CASSIPYSGGSGPSTDTQYF; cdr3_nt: TGTGCCAGTAGTATTCCCTACTCCGGGGGTAGTGGACCGAGCACAGATACGCAGTATTTT
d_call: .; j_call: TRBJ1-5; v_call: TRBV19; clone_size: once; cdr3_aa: CATRPTGDQPQHF; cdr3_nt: TGTGCCACACGGCCGACCGGGGATCAGCCCCAGCATTTT
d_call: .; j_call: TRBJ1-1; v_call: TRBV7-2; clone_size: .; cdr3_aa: CASSLGPANTEAFF; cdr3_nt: TGTGCCAGCAGCTTGGGGCCCGCGAACACTGAAGCTTTCTTT
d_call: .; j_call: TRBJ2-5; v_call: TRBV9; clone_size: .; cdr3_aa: CASSRRAEETQYF; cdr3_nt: TGTGCCAGCTCCAGGCGGGCGGAAGAGACCCAGTACTTC
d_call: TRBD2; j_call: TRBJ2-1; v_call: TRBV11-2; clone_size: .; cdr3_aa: CASSLGQLAGVRNEQFF; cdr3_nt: TGTGCCAGCAGCTTAGGCCAACTAGCGGGAGTTCGGAATGAGCAGTTCTTC
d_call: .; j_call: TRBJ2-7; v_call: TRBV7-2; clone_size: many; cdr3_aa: CASSLVGSAYEQYF; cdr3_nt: TGTGCCAGCAGCTTAGTAGGGAGCGCGTACGAGCAGTACTTC
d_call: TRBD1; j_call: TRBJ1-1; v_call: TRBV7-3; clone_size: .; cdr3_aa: CASSLTGQGVTEAFF; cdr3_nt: TGTGCCAGCAGCTTAACGGGACAGGGGGTCACTGAAGCTTTCTTT
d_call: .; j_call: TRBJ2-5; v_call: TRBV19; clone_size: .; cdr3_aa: CASNPGGIQETQYF; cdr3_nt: TGTGCCAGTAATCCGGGTGGAATTCAAGAGACCCAGTACTTC
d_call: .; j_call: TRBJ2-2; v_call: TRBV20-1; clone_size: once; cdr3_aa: CSASLGSNTGELFF; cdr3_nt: TGCAGTGCTAGTCTCGGTTCGAACACCGGGGAGCTGTTTTTT
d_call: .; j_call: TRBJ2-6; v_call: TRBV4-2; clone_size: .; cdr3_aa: CASSPQGRDSGANVLTF; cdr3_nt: TGTGCCAGCAGCCCCCAAGGTCGGGATTCAGGGGCCAACGTCCTGACTTTC
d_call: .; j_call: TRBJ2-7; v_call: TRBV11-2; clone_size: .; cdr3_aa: CASSLDRSSAYEQYF; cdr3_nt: TGTGCCAGCAGCTTAGATCGATCTAGCGCATACGAGCAGTACTTC
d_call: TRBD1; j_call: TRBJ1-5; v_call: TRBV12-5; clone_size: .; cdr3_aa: CASGLGPGGYSNQPQHF; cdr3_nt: TGTGCTAGTGGTTTGGGGCCAGGGGGATATAGCAATCAGCCCCAGCATTTT
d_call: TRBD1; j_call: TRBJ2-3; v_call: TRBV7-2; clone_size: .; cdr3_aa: CASSEGTGGAYTQYF; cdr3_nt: TGTGCCAGCAGCGAAGGGACAGGGGGCGCCTATACGCAGTATTTT
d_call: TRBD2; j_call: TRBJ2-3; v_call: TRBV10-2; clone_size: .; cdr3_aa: CASRLAFSTDTQYF; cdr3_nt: TGCGCCAGCAGACTAGCGTTCAGCACAGATACGCAGTATTTT
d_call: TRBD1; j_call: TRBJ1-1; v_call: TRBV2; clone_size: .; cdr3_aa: CASSGDRVGTEAFF; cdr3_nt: TGTGCCAGCAGTGGGGACAGGGTTGGCACTGAAGCTTTCTTT
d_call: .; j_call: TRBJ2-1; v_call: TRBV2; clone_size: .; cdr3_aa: CASSEGGGALDEQFF; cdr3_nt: TGTGCCAGCAGTGAAGGGGGCGGGGCCTTGGATGAGCAGTTCTTC
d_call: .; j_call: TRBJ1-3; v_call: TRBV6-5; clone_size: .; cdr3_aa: CASSYGHTEPGNTIYF; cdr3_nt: TGTGCCAGCAGTTACGGACACACAGAACCGGGAAACACCATATATTTT
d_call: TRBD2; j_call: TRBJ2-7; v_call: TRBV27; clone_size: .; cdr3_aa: CASQTTGRAGGSTFYEQYF; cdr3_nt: TGTGCCAGCCAAACAACCGGGCGAGCGGGAGGATCGACCTTCTACGAGCAGTACTTC
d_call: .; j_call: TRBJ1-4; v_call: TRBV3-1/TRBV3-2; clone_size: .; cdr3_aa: CASSPGAGAYEKLFF; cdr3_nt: TGTGCCAGCAGCCCAGGGGCGGGGGCATATGAAAAACTGTTTTTT
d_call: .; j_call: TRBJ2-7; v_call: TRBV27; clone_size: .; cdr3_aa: CASSLSPSSYEQYF; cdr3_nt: TGTGCCAGCAGTTTATCTCCGAGCTCCTACGAGCAGTACTTC
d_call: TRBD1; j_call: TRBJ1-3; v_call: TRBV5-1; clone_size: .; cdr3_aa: CASSPGTDAFSGNTIYF; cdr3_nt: TGCGCCAGCAGCCCCGGGACAGACGCATTCTCTGGAAACACCATATATTTT
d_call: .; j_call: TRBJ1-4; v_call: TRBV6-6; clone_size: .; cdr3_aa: CASSAPPSGEKLFF; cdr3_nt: TGTGCCAGCAGTGCCCCCCCGAGTGGTGAAAAACTGTTTTTT
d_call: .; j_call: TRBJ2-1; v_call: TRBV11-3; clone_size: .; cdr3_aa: CASSLGGGYEQFF; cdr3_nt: TGTGCCAGCAGCTTAGGTGGGGGGTATGAGCAGTTCTTC
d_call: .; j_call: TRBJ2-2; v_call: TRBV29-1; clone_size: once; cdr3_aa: CSVEGQFPTGELFF; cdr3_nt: TGCAGCGTGGAGGGACAGTTTCCCACCGGGGAGCTGTTTTTT
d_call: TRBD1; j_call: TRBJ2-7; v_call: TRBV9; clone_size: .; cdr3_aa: CASSPDRAPDYEQYF; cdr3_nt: TGTGCCAGCAGCCCAGACAGGGCGCCCGACTACGAGCAGTACTTC
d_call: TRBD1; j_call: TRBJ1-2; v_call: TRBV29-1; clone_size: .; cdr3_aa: CSAMGQDGGYTF; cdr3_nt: TGCAGCGCGATGGGACAGGACGGAGGCTACACCTTC
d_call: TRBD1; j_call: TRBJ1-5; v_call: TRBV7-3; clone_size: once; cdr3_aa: CASSAQGGGNQPQHF; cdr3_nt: TGTGCCAGCAGCGCACAGGGGGGCGGGAATCAGCCCCAGCATTTT
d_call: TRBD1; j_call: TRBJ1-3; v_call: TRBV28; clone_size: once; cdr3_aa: CASRQQGISGNTIYF; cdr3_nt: TGTGCCAGCAGACAACAGGGGATCTCTGGAAACACCATATATTTT
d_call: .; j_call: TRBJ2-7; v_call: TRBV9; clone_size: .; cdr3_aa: CASSVEGGSYEQYF; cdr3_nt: TGTGCCAGCAGCGTTGAAGGCGGCTCCTACGAGCAGTACTTC
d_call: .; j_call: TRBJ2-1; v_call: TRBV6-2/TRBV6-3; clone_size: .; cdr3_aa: CASSYRSGGLGEQFF; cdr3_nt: TGTGCCAGCAGTTACCGGTCCGGGGGTCTGGGAGAGCAGTTCTTC
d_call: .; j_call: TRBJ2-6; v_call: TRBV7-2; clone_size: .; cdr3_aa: CASSLRTDHSGANVLTF; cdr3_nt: TGTGCCAGCAGCTTACGGACAGACCACTCTGGGGCCAACGTCCTGACTTTC
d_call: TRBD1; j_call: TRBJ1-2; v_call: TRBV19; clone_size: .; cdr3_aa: CASSILGQGIYGYTF; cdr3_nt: TGTGCCAGTAGTATTTTGGGACAGGGAATCTATGGCTACACCTTC
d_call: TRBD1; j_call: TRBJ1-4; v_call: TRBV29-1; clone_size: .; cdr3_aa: CSVAGGQGTTNEKLFF; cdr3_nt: TGCAGCGTTGCTGGTGGACAGGGCACCACTAATGAAAAACTGTTTTTT
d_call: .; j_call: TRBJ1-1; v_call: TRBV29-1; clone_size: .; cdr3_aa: CSAPRGGGGNTEAFF; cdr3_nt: TGCAGCGCGCCCCGGGGAGGAGGTGGAAACACTGAAGCTTTCTTT
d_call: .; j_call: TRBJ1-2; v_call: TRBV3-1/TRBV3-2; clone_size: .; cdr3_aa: CASSQNEEGLRGYTF; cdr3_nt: TGTGCCAGCAGCCAAAATGAGGAGGGCCTGAGAGGCTACACCTTC
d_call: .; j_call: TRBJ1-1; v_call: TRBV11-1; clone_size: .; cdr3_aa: CASSPNRARNTEAFF; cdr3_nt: TGTGCCAGCAGCCCGAACAGGGCTAGGAACACTGAAGCTTTCTTT
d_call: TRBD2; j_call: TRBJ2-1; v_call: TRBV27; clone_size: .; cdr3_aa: CASSLSPSTSGEYNEQFF; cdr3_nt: TGTGCCAGCAGTTTATCCCCCTCGACTAGCGGGGAATACAATGAGCAGTTCTTC
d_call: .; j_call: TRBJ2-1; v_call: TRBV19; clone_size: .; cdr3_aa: CASGEQAYNEQFF; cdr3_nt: TGTGCCAGTGGGGAACAGGCCTACAATGAGCAGTTCTTC
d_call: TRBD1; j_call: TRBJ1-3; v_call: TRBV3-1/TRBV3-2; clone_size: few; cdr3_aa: CASSQGTGERLGNTIYF; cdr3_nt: TGTGCCAGCAGCCAAGGGACAGGGGAGCGCCTTGGAAACACCATATATTTT
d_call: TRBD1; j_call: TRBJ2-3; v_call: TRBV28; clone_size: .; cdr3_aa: CASSYGQATSTDTQYF; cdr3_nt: TGTGCCAGCAGTTACGGACAGGCGACTAGCACAGATACGCAGTATTTT
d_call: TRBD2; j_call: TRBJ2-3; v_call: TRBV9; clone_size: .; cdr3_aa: CASSVASPLAGADTQYF; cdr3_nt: TGTGCCAGCAGCGTAGCTTCGCCACTAGCGGGAGCAGATACGCAGTATTTT
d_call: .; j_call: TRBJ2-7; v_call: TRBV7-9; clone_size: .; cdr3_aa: CASSLDLEGYEQYF; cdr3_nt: TGTGCCAGCAGCTTAGACCTGGAGGGCTACGAGCAGTACTTC
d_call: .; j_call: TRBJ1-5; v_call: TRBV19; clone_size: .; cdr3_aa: CASSPQGRGINQPQHF; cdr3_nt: TGTGCCAGTAGTCCACAGGGACGGGGCATCAATCAGCCCCAGCATTTT
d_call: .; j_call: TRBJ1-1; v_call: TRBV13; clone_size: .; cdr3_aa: CASSATRVTEAFF; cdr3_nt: TGTGCCAGCAGCGCGACGCGGGTTACTGAAGCTTTCTTT
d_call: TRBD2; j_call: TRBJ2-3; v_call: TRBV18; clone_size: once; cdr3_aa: CASSPKTSGVSTDTQYF; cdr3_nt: TGTGCCAGCTCACCTAAGACTAGCGGAGTGAGCACAGATACGCAGTATTTT
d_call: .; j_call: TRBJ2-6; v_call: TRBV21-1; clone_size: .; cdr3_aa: CASSGTGAGANVLTF; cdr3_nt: TGTGCCAGCAGCGGCACCGGGGCTGGGGCCAACGTCCTGACTTTC
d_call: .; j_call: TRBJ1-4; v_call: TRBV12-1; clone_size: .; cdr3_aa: CASSRTGERRTNEKLFF; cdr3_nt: TGTGCCAGCTCTCGGACAGGGGAGAGGAGAACTAATGAAAAACTGTTTTTT
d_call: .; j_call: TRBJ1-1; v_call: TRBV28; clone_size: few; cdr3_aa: CASSFDSGTEAFF; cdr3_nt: TGTGCCAGCAGTTTTGATTCGGGCACTGAAGCTTTCTTT
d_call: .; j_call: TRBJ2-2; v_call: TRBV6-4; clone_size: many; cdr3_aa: CASSVEGTSNTGELFF; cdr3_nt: TGTGCCAGCAGTGTGGAGGGTACTTCGAACACCGGGGAGCTGTTTTTT
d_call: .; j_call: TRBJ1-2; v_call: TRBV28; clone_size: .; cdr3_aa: CALQGANYGYTF; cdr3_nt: TGTGCCTTACAGGGCGCTAACTATGGCTACACCTTC
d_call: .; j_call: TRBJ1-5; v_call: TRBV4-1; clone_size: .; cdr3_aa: CASSFRVNQPQHF; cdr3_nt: TGCGCCAGCAGCTTCAGGGTCAATCAACCCCAGCATTTT